This T cell receptor beta chain was retrieved from a study of T cells in Graves' hyperthyroidism and ophthalmopathy. Study observations and caveats: In validation, the model predicted ophthalmopathy. These predictions came a median about 6.5 months before onset.

In its sample, this clonotype was seen many times. The antigen is not known. Trimming left V 4 bases short and J 1 base short, with 19 bases between. Germline CDR1 SEHNR, CDR2 FQNEAQ (reference sequence). The CDR3 extends over 17 amino acids. Amplification targeted TCR beta CDR3 regions from RNA transcripts. In the first-round RT-PCR of the TCR CDR3, the HTBI primer set was used. Each CDR3 protein gets one entry after TCRdb re-called the multiplex PCR reads with MiXCR. This table has around 620,000 distinct CDR3 sequences, roughly 50% appearing once. Sequenced input: peripheral blood or thyroid tissue (not recorded which). The TCR sequence derives from an adult woman with Graves' disease, either hyperthyroidism or ophthalmopathy (not recorded which). The V and J genes are TRBV7-9 and TRBJ2-5, with D perhaps matching TRBD2 (6 bases). Written as DNA, the CDR3 is TGTGCCAGCAGCTCCCCCGGCGGGGCGACTAGCCAAGAGACCCAGTACTTC. Translation gives CASSSPGGATSQETQYF.